The T cell receptor (beta chain) under discussion was sequenced for a study of beta chain features in type 1 diabetes. Across the whole study: No age, gender or cell yield differences were seen between patients and healthy donors. Across all samples, around 98 million sorted cells were examined. Broader study findings: Within each of all four CD4+ subsets, Type 1 diabetes patients had TCRB CDR3s that were moderately but significantly shorter.

The CDR3 is 14 amino acids. V was shortened by 3 bases and J by 0 bases, with 9 bases between the two germline ends. Only a few counts were recorded for this clone. Its antigen is not identified. CD45RO/CCR7/CD25/CD127/CD95/CD27 sorting isolated CD4+ naive, central memory, regulatory and stem cell-like memory cells. TCRB transcripts that were expressed got sequenced, as all of the isolated RNA had been reverse transcribed. Assay used: immunoSEQ multiplex PCR; TCRdb lists only in-frame clones, some missing. The profile covers around 250,000 clones, with about 30% appearing a single time and 3.5% to 4% taken by the ten largest.

This receptor was identified in a man younger than 45 in good health. The sequenced sample was central memory CD4+ T cells from blood. V is TRBV23-1 and J is TRBJ2-7; TRBD1 or TRBD2 may be the D gene (5 bases each). TRBV23-1 is annotated as an ORF whose role is uncertain. The CDR3 sequence is CASSQGDGSYEQYF. The CDR3 nucleotides are TGCGCCAGCAGTCAGGGGGACGGCTCCTACGAGCAGTACTTC.